This TCR beta chain was recorded in a study of shared clonotypes between healthy human individuals. CDR1 and CDR2 from the germline V gene are MDHEN and SYDVKM. The CDR3 runs to 13 residues. Deletions cut 6 bases from V and 2 bases from J, with 10 bases between. This clone was recorded once. Sequencing was performed with immunoSEQ multiplex PCR; in TCRdb, only in-frame clones are kept and a portion is missing. The sample includes over a million clones, roughly 96% of them seen just once. The chain carries TRBV28 and TRBJ2-5, with D perhaps matching TRBD1 (6 bases). The sequence was collected from a man aged 25 to 40 in good health. The sequencing input was naive CD4+ T cells sorted from blood. Subset in this sample: CD45RA+ positively selected. The CDR3 nucleotides read TGTGCCAGCAGCGGGACAACACAAGAGACCCAGTACTTC. Protein product: CASSGTTQETQYF.